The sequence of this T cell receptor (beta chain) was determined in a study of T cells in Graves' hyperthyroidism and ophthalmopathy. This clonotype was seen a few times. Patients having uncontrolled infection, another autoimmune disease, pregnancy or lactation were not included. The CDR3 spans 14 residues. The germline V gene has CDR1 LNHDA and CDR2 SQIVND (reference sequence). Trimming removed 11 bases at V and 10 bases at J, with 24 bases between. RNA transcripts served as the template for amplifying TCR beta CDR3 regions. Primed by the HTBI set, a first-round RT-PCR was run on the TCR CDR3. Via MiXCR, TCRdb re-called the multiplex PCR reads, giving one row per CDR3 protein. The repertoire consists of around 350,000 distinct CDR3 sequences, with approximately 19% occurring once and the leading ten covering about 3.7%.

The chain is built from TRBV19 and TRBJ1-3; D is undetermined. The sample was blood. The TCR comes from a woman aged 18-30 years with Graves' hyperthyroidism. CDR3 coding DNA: TGTGCCTCAAAAGAAGAGCTTCGGCGGAGAACCATATATTTT. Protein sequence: CASKEELRRRTIYF.